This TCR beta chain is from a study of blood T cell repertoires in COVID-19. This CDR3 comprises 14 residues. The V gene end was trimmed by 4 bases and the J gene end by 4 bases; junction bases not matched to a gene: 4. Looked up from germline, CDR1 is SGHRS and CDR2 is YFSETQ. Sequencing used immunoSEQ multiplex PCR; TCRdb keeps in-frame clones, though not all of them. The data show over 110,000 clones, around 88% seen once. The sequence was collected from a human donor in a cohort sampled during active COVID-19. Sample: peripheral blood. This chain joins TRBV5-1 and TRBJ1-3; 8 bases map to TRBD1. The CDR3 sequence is CASSPRDRGNTIYF. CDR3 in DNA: TGCGCCAGCAGCCCCCGGGACAGGGGAAACACCATATATTTT.